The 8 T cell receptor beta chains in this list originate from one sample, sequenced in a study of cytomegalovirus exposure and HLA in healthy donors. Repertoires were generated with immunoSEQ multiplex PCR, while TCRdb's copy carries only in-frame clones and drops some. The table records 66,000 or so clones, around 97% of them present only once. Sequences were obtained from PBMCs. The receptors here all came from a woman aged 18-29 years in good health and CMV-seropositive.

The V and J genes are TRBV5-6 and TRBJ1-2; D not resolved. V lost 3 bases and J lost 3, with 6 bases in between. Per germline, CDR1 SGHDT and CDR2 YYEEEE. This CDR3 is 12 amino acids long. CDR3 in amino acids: CASSSRDYGYTF. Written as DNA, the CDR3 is TGTGCCAGCAGCTCCCGGGACTATGGCTACACCTTC. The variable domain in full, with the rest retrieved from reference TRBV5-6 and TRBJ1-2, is DAGVTQSPTHLIKTRGQQVTLRCSPKSGHDTVSWYQQALGQGPQFIFQYYEEEERQRGNFPDRFSGHQFPNYSSELNVNALLLGDSALYLCASSSRDYGYTFGSGTRLTVV.

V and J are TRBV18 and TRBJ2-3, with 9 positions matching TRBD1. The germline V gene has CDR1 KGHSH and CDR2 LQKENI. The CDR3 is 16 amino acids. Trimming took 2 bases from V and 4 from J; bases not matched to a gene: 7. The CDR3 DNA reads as TGTGCCAGCTCACCAGCCCCGGGACAGGGATCAGATACGCAGTATTTT. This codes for CASSPAPGQGSDTQYF.

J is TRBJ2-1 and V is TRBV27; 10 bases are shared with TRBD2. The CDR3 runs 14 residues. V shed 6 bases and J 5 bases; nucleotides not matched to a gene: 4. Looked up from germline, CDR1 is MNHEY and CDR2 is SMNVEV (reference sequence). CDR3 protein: CASRPGLADNEQFF. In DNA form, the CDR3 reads TGTGCCAGCAGGCCCGGACTAGCGGACAATGAGCAGTTCTTC.

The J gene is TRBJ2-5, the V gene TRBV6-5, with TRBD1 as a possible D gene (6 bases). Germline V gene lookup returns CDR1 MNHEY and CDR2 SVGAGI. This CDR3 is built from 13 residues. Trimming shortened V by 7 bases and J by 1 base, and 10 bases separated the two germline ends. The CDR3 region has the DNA TGTGCCAGCAACCGGGACACCCAAGAGACCCAGTACTTC. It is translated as CASNRDTQETQYF.

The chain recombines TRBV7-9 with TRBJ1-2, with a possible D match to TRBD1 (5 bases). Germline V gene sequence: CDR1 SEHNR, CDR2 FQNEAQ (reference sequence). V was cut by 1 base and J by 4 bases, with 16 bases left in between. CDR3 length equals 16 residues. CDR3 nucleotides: TGTGCCAGCAGCTTAGAGGGGCGGAGGGGCTTCTATGGCTACACCTTC. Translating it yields CASSLEGRRGFYGYTF.

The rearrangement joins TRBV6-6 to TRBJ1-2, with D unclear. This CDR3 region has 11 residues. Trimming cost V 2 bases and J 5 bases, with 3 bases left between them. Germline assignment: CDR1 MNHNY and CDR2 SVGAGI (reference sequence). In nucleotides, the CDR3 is TGTGCCAGCAGTTACCAATATGGCTACACCTTC. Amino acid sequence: CASSYQYGYTF.

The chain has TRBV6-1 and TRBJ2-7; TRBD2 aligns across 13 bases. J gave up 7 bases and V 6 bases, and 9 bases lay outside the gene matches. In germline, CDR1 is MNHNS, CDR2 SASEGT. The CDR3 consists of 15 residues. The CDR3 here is CASRDGLAGASEQYF. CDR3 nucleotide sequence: TGTGCCAGCAGGGACGGACTAGCGGGGGCCTCGGAGCAGTACTTC.

CDR3 coding DNA: TGCGCCAGCAGCCTTGTGACTAGCGCCAGTTCGTATACGCAGTATTTT. Protein: CASSLVTSASSYTQYF. The chain is built from TRBV4-1 and TRBJ2-3, with TRBD2 matching over 8 bases. Unmatched junction bases numbered 13, after V lost 4 bases and J lost 7 bases. The CDR3 is 16 residues long. Per the germline V gene, CDR1 is MGHRA and CDR2 is YSYEKL.